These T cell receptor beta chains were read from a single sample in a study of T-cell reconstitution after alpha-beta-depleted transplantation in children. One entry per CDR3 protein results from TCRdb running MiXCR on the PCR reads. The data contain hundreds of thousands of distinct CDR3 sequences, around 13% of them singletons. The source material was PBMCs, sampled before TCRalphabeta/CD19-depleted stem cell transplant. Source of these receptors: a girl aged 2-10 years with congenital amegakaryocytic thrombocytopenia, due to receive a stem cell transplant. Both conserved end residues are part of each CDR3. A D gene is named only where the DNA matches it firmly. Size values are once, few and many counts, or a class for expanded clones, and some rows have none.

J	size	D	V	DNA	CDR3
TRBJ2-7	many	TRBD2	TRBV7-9	TGTGCCAGCAGCTTAGAGCTAGCGGGAGACGAGCAGTACTTC	CASSLELAGDEQYF
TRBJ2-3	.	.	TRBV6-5	TGTGCCAGCAGTTACTCAGGAGATACGCAGTATTTT	CASSYSGDTQYF
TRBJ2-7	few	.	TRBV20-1	TGCAGTGCTAGTCGGGCTTTCGGGCAGTACTTC	CSASRAFGQYF
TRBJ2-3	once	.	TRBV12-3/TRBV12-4	TGTGCCAGCAGTTTCGCAGGGTGGAGTCGCACAGATACGCAGTATTTT	CASSFAGWSRTDTQYF
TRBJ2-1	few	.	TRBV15	TGTGCCACCAGCAGAGGGAGAGGGAGTGGTGAGCAGTTCTTC	CATSRGRGSGEQFF
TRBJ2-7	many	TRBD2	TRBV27	TGTGCCAGCGGGACTAATAGATACGAGCAGTACTTC	CASGTNRYEQYF
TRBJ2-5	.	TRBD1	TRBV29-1	TGCAGCGTTGGACAGGGTTGGGGAGAGACCCAGTACTTC	CSVGQGWGETQYF
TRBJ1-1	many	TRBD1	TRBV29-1	TGCAGCATTCGGACAGGGACGGCGTACACTGAAGCTTTCTTT	CSIRTGTAYTEAFF
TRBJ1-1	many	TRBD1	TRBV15	TGTGCCACCAGCAGGGACAGGGCAAACGAGGGTCACACTGAAGCTTTCTTT	CATSRDRANEGHTEAFF
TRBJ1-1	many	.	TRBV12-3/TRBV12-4	TGTGCCAGCAGGCGTCGAACGGACCTTGGGGCTTTCTTT	CASRRRTDLGAFF
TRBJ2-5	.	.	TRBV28	TGTGCCAGCAGTTCCACCGGGGCCCCTCAAGAGACCCAGTACTTC	CASSSTGAPQETQYF